The source of this TCR beta chain is a study of beta chain features in type 1 diabetes. The whole isolated RNA underwent reverse transcription, so sequencing captured expressed TCRB transcripts. Naive, central memory and regulatory T cell samples yielded around 3.3 million reads on average. Some clones are missing from TCRdb's copy, which holds only in-frame ones; the method was immunoSEQ multiplex PCR. The top ten hold 0.015% of the sample, which has around 300,000 clones, roughly 11% seen once. V gave up 4 bases and J gave up 2 bases, with 12 bases separating them. The CDR3 runs 14 residues. Germline V lookup: CDR1 SGHRS, CDR2 YFSETQ. This clone was counted a few times.

This TCR derives from a woman under 40 in good health. The sequenced sample was naive CD4+ T cells from blood. This chain links TRBV5-1 with TRBJ1-1; unclear D gene. The DNA for the CDR3 is TGCGCCAGCAGCCCGGAGGAGGTAAACACTGAAGCTTTCTTT. It is translated as CASSPEEVNTEAFF. Full variable domain (rest looked up from reference TRBV5-1 and TRBJ1-1): KAGVTQTPRYLIKTRGQQVTLSCSPISGHRSVSWYQQTPGQGLQFLFEYFSETQRNKGNFPGRFSGRQFSNSRSEMNVSTLELGDSALYLCASSPEEVNTEAFFGQGTRLTVV.